The clone carrying this T cell receptor (beta chain) was recorded at least ten times. Its antigen is not known. Treatment here: oral pan-JAK inhibitor, 5-10 mg twice daily. This entry comes from a study of CD8+ T cells in alopecia areata. Study-wide background: Dosing with tofacitinib proceeded for 6 to 18 months, followed by 6 months off drug. Severity scores in treated patients reflected the percentage of scalp affected.

cDNA reverse transcribed from extracted RNA served as the sequencing template. Some clones are missing from TCRdb's copy, which holds only in-frame ones; the method was immunoSEQ multiplex PCR. The sample has roughly 190,000 clones, 50% to 60% seen once; the top ten hold approximately 0.7%. Overall study results and limits: Scalp clonality and expanded CD8+ clones among the top 100 fell significantly with tofacitinib.

The germline V gene encodes CDR1 SQVTM and CDR2 ANQGSEA. The CDR3 is 13 amino acids. Trimming shortened V by 4 bases and J by 9 bases, and 16 bases separated the two germline ends. Here the sequenced sample was CD4+ T cells sorted from blood, taken at week 4, from a patient treated with tofacitinib. The sequence came from a human donor with alopecia areata. The gene calls are TRBV29-1 and TRBJ2-4; D possibly uses TRBD1 or TRBD2 (7 bases each). The CDR3 DNA reads as TGCAGCGTTGGTTGGGAGGGGGCAAGCATTCAGTACTTC. Protein: CSVGWEGASIQYF.